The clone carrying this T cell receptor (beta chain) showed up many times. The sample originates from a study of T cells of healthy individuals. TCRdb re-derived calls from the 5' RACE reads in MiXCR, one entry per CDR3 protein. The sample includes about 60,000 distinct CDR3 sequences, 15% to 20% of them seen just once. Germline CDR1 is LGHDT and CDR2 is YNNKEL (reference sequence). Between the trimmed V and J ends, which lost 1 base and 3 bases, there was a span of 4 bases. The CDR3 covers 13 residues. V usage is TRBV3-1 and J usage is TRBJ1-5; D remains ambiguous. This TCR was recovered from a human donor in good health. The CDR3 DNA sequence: TGTGCCAGCAGCCAAGTTGCCAATCAGCCCCAGCATTTT. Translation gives CASSQVANQPQHF.